A selection of T cell receptor beta chains follows, all from one sample in a study of identical twins' blood T cells. TCRdb fed the 5' RACE reads into MiXCR, producing one record per CDR3 protein. The table includes 300,000 to 450,000 distinct CDR3 sequences, about 28% detected once. The sample comprised PBMCs. These receptors came from a woman between 18 and 55 years old in good health. Each CDR3 is given with its conserved first and last residue. Fields, in order: D gene, V gene, J gene, clone size, CDR3 protein, CDR3 DNA. A D gene is named only where the DNA matches it firmly. Only part of the rows carry a size: once, few, many, or a class if the clone is expanded.

TRBD1	TRBV10-3	TRBJ1-5	.	CAISTGGGQPQHF	TGTGCCATCTCGACAGGGGGTGGTCAGCCCCAGCATTTT
TRBD2	TRBV11-2	TRBJ2-3	many	CASSPVGGTDTQYF	TGTGCCAGCAGCCCGGTCGGGGGGACAGATACGCAGTATTTT
TRBD1	TRBV29-1	TRBJ1-2	few	CSAAGQENCGYTF	TGCAGCGCAGCGGGACAGGAAAACTGTGGCTACACCTTC
.	TRBV6-1	TRBJ1-3	few	CASSPKTVTSGNTIYF	TGTGCCAGCAGTCCAAAGACAGTGACCTCTGGAAACACCATATATTTT
.	TRBV28	TRBJ1-5	.	CASSQMDLYGNQPQHF	TGTGCCAGCAGTCAAATGGACCTCTACGGCAATCAGCCCCAGCATTTT
.	TRBV3-1	TRBJ2-3	many	CASSQESLDTQYF	TGTGCCAGCAGCCAAGAATCCCTAGATACGCAGTATTTT
.	TRBV29-1	TRBJ2-2	.	CSVEDPFDGTGELFF	TGCAGCGTTGAAGATCCATTTGACGGCACCGGGGAGCTGTTTTTT
.	TRBV11-3	TRBJ1-1	few	CASSLGARQAFF	TGTGCCAGCAGCTTAGGGGCCAGACAAGCTTTCTTT
.	TRBV5-1	TRBJ2-1	few	CASSLGLVAFNEQFF	TGCGCCAGCAGCTTGGGGTTAGTAGCCTTCAATGAGCAGTTCTTC
.	TRBV29-1	TRBJ2-3	.	CSVQGLLTDTQYF	TGCAGCGTTCAGGGACTGTTAACAGATACGCAGTATTTT
.	TRBV3-1	TRBJ1-1	.	CASTDRGIETEAFF	TGTGCCAGCACCGACCGTGGGATAGAGACTGAAGCTTTCTTT
.	TRBV11-2	TRBJ2-5	few	CASSLRGTDSQETQYF	TGTGCCAGCAGCCTCCGCGGGACAGACTCCCAAGAGACCCAGTACTTC
.	TRBV20-1	TRBJ1-2	few	CSARDSGIWGYTF	TGCAGTGCTAGAGACTCCGGGATCTGGGGCTACACCTTC
TRBD1	TRBV15	TRBJ1-1	few	CATSRAGTGGMTEAFF	TGTGCCACCAGCAGAGCGGGAACAGGGGGCATGACTGAAGCTTTCTTT
TRBD1	TRBV20-1	TRBJ1-3	.	CSARDPQGDLVTIYF	TGCAGTGCTAGAGATCCACAGGGGGATCTAGTAACCATATATTTT
.	TRBV12-3/TRBV12-4	TRBJ2-2	many	CASWDTLNTGELFF	TGTGCCAGTTGGGACACTTTAAACACCGGGGAGCTGTTTTTT
.	TRBV2	TRBJ1-5	.	CASSERGRQGNQPQHF	TGTGCCAGCAGTGAACGGGGTCGGCAGGGCAATCAGCCCCAGCATTTT
.	TRBV6-7	TRBJ2-5	.	CGQQISVETQYF	TGTGGCCAGCAAATCAGTGTCGAGACCCAGTACTTC
.	TRBV5-1	TRBJ1-1	many	CASSLDPGRYTEAFF	TGCGCCAGCAGCTTGGATCCGGGGCGGTACACTGAAGCTTTCTTT
.	TRBV19	TRBJ2-1	.	CTSSILGGYNEQFF	TGTACCAGTAGTATCCTAGGGGGATACAATGAGCAGTTCTTC
.	TRBV5-1	TRBJ1-1	few	CASSLGGEGTEAFF	TGCGCCAGCAGCTTGGGGGGCGAGGGCACTGAAGCTTTCTTT
TRBD1	TRBV6-5	TRBJ1-1	.	CASRWAGQGGTEAFF	TGTGCCAGCAGATGGGCCGGACAGGGGGGCACTGAAGCTTTCTTT
.	TRBV29-1	TRBJ1-5	many	CSVSYNSFGQPQHF	TGCAGCGTTTCTTACAACAGCTTCGGGCAGCCCCAGCATTTT
.	TRBV7-9	TRBJ2-7	few	CASSPRQIAYEQYF	TGTGCCAGCAGCCCTCGACAGATAGCCTACGAGCAGTACTTC
.	TRBV7-2	TRBJ1-1	few	CASSLRQGTTEAFF	TGTGCCAGCAGCTTAAGGCAGGGGACGACTGAAGCTTTCTTT
.	TRBV21-1	TRBJ1-6	few	CASTPGEGRESYNSPLHF	TGTGCCAGCACCCCTGGGGAAGGGCGCGAGTCCTATAATTCACCCCTCCACTTT
.	TRBV20-1	TRBJ2-1	.	CSARARSSYNEQFF	TGCAGTGCTAGAGCTAGGAGCTCCTACAATGAGCAGTTCTTC
.	TRBV5-1	TRBJ2-1	few	CASSFAGVDNEQFF	TGCGCCAGCAGCTTTGCAGGGGTGGACAATGAGCAGTTCTTC
.	TRBV4-2	TRBJ1-4	.	CASSPRATTNEKLFF	TGTGCCAGCAGCCCCAGAGCTACAACTAATGAAAAACTGTTTTTT
.	TRBV9	TRBJ1-1	few	CASSVEDWTPSAEAFF	TGTGCCAGCAGCGTAGAGGATTGGACCCCAAGCGCTGAAGCTTTCTTT
.	TRBV7-2	TRBJ2-3	.	CASSLVRGTDTQYF	TGTGCCAGCAGCTTAGTCAGGGGAACAGATACGCAGTATTTT
.	TRBV15	TRBJ1-1	few	CATSSPPLRNTEAFF	TGTGCCACCAGCAGCCCCCCTCTCCGGAACACTGAAGCTTTCTTT
.	TRBV19	TRBJ2-2	few	CASSILAGGTGELFF	TGTGCCAGTAGTATTCTGGCAGGGGGGACCGGGGAGCTGTTTTTT
TRBD2	TRBV2	TRBJ2-3	.	CASSAGGTDTQYF	TGTGCCAGCAGCGCGGGGGGAACAGATACGCAGTATTTT
.	TRBV7-9	TRBJ1-1	.	CASSVYTNPSTEAFF	TGTGCCAGCAGCGTATATACTAATCCCTCCACTGAAGCTTTCTTT
TRBD2	TRBV7-8	TRBJ2-1	.	CASSPTLKLAGVYNEQFF	TGTGCCAGCAGCCCGACCCTCAAACTAGCGGGAGTTTACAATGAGCAGTTCTTC
.	TRBV29-1	TRBJ2-7	.	CSVEGDGYEQYF	TGCAGCGTTGAAGGTGATGGTTACGAGCAGTACTTC
.	TRBV29-1	TRBJ1-1	few	CSAGRASPNTEAFF	TGCAGCGCCGGACGCGCCAGTCCGAACACTGAAGCTTTCTTT
.	TRBV4-3	TRBJ2-3	few	CASSQAGNPTDTQYF	TGCGCCAGCAGCCAAGCAGGGAATCCCACAGATACGCAGTATTTT
TRBD1	TRBV6-5	TRBJ1-5	.	CASSRTGGSLQPQHF	TGTGCCAGCAGTAGAACAGGGGGCTCCTTGCAGCCCCAGCATTTT
.	TRBV27	TRBJ1-3	.	CASSPSLYNTIYF	TGTGCCAGCAGTCCGTCTCTCTATAACACCATATATTTT
TRBD1	TRBV5-6	TRBJ1-1	few	CASSSRDRVPEAFF	TGTGCCAGCAGCAGCCGGGACAGGGTTCCTGAAGCTTTCTTT
.	TRBV20-1	TRBJ1-1	many	CSAVTNTEAFF	TGCAGTGCTGTAACGAACACTGAAGCTTTCTTT
.	TRBV5-1	TRBJ1-6	.	CASSFPDSRSPLHF	TGCGCCAGCAGCTTTCCGGACAGTAGATCACCCCTCCACTTT
.	TRBV2	TRBJ1-2	.	CASSGRTIYGYTF	TGTGCCAGCAGCGGACGGACCATCTATGGCTACACCTTC
.	TRBV19	TRBJ1-2	.	CASSPNPRPNYGYTF	TGTGCCAGTAGTCCAAACCCTAGACCGAACTATGGCTACACCTTC
TRBD2	TRBV20-1	TRBJ2-1	few	CSAVSGGLYNEQFF	TGCAGTGCCGTGAGCGGGGGCCTTTACAATGAGCAGTTCTTC
.	TRBV3-1	TRBJ1-1	.	CASSQLEEAFF	TGTGCCAGCAGCCAGCTCGAGGAAGCTTTCTTT
.	TRBV2	TRBJ2-7	many	CASQVNYEQYF	TGTGCCAGCCAGGTCAATTACGAGCAGTACTTC